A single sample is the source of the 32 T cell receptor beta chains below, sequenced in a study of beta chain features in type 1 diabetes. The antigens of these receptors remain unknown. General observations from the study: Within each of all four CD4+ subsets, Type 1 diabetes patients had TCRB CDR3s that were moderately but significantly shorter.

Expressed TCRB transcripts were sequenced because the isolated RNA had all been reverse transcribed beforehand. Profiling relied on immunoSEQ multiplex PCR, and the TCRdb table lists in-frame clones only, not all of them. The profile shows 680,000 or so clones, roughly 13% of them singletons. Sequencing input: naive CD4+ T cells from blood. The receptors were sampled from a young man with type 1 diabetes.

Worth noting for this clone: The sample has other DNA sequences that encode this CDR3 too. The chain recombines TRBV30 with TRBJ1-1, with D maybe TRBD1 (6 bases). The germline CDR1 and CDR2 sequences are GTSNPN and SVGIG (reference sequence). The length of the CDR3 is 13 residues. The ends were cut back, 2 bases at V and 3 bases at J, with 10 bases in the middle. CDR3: CAWSIQGDTEAFF. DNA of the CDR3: TGTGCCTGGAGTATACAGGGCGACACTGAAGCTTTCTTT.

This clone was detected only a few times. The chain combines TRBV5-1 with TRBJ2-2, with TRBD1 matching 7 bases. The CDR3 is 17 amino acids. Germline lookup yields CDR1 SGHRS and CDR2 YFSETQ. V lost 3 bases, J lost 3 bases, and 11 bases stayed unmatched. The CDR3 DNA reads TGCGCCAGCAGCTGGGGGACCGGGACAGCCGACACCGGGGAGCTGTTTTTT. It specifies CASSWGTGTADTGELFF.

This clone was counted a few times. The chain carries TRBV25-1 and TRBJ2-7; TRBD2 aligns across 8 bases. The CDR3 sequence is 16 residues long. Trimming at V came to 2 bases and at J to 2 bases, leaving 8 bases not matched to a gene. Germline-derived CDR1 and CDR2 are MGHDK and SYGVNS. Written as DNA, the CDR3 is TGTGCCAGCAGTGAACTCCGCGGGGGGCCTCCCTACGAGCAGTACTTC. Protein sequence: CASSELRGGPPYEQYF.

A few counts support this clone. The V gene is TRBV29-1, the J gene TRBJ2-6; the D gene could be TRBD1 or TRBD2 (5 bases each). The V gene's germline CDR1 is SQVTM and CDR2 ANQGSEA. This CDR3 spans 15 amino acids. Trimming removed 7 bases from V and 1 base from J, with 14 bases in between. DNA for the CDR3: TGCAGCGCTCTGAGGGGCCGGTCTGGGGCCAACGTCCTGACTTTC. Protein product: CSALRGRSGANVLTF.

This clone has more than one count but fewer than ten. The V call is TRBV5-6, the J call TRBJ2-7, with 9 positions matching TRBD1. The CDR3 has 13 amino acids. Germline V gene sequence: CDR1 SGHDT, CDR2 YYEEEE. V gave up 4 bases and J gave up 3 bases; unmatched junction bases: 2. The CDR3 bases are TGTGCCAGCAGCCGGACAGGGGTCTACGAGCAGTACTTC. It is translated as CASSRTGVYEQYF.

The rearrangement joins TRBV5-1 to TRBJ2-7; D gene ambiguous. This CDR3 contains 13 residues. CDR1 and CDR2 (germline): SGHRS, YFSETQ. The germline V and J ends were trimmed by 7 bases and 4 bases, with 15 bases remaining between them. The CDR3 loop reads CASAAQVGYEQYF. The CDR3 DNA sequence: TGCGCCAGCGCAGCCCAGGTAGGGTACGAGCAGTACTTC.

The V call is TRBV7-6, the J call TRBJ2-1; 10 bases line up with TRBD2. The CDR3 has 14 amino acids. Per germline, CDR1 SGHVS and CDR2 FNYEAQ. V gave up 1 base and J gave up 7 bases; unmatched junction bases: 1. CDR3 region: CASSLEAGGNEQFF. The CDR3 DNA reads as TGTGCCAGCAGCTTAGAAGCGGGGGGGAATGAGCAGTTCTTC.

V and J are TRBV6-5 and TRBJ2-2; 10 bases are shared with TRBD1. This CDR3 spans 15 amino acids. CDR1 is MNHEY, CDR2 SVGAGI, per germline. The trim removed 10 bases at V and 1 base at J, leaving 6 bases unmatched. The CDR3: CATSRTGGNTGELFF. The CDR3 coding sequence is TGTGCCACCTCGAGGACAGGGGGGAACACCGGGGAGCTGTTTTTT.

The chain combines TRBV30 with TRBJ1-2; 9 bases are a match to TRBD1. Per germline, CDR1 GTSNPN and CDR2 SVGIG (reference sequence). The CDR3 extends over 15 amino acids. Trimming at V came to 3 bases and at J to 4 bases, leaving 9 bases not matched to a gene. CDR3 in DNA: TGTGCCTGGAGCGCACAGGGGGCTACGGGCTATGGCTACACCTTC. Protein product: CAWSAQGATGYGYTF.

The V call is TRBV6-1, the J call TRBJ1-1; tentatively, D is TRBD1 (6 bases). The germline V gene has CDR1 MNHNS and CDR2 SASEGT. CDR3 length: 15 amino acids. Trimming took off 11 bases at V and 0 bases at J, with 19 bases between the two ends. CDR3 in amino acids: CAVQGFRLMNTEAFF. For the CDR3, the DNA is TGTGCCGTCCAGGGGTTTCGCCTCATGAACACTGAAGCTTTCTTT.

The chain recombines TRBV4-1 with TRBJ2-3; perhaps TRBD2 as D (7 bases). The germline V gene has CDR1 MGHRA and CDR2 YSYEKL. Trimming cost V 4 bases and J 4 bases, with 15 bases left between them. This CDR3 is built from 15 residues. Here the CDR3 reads CASSREEGGPDTQYF. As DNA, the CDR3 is TGCGCCAGCAGCCGAGAAGAGGGGGGGCCAGATACGCAGTATTTT.

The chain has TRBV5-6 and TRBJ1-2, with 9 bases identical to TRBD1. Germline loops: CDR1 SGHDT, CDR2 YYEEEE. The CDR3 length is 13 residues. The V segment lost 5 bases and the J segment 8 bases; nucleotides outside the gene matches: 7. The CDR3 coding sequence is TGTGCCAGCAGACGGACCGGGACAGGGGGCTACACCTTC. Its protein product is CASRRTGTGGYTF.

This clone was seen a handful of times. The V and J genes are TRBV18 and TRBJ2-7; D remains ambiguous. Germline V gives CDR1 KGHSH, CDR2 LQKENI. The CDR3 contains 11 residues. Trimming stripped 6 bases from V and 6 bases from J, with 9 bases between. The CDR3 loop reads CASSSNFEQYF. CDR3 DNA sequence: TGTGCCAGCTCCTCAAATTTCGAGCAGTACTTC.

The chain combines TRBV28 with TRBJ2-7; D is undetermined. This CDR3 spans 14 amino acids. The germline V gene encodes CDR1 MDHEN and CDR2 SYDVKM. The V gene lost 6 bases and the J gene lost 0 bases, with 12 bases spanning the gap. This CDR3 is CASRPPDFSYEQYF. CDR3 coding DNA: TGTGCCAGCAGACCCCCGGATTTCTCCTACGAGCAGTACTTC.

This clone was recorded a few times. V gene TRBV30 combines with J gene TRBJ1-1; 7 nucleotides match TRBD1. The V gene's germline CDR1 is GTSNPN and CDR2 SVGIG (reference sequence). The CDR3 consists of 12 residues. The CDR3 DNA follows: TGTGCGCATGGACAGGTGGGGACTGAAGCTTTCTTT. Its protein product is CAHGQVGTEAFF.

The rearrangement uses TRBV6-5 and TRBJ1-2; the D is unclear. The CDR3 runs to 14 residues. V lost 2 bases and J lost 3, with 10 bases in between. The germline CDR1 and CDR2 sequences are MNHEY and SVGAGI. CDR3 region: CASSYDGSDYGYTF. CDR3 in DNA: TGTGCCAGCAGTTACGATGGCAGTGACTATGGCTACACCTTC.

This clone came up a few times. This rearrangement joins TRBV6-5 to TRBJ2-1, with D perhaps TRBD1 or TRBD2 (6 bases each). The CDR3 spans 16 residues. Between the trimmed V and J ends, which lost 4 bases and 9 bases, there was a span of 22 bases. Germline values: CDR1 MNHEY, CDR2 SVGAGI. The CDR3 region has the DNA TGTGCCAGCAGTTCTCGGGGGCTCACCTCGGGGAGTGAGCAGTTCTTC. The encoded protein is CASSSRGLTSGSEQFF.

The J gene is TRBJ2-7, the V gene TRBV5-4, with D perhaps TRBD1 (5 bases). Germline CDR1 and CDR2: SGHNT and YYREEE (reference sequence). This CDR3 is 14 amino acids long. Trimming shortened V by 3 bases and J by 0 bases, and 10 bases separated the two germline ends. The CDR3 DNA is TGTGCCAGCAGCTCCCAGGGTCCCTCCTACGAGCAGTACTTC. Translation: CASSSQGPSYEQYF.

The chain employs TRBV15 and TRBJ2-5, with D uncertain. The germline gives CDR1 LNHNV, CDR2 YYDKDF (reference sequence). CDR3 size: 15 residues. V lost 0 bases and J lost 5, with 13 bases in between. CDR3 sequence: CATSRDFGIGETQYF. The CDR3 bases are TGTGCCACCAGCAGAGATTTTGGGATCGGGGAGACCCAGTACTTC.

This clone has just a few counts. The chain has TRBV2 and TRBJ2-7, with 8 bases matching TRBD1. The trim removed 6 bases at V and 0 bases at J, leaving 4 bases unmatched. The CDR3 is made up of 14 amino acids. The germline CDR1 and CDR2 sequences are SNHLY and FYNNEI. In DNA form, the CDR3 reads TGTGCCAGCAGGTCACAGGGGGTCTCCTACGAGCAGTACTTC. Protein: CASRSQGVSYEQYF.

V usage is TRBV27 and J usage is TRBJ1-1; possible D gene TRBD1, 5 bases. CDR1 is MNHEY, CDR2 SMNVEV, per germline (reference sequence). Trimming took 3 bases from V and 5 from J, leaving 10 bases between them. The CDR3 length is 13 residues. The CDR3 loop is CASSFGEGTEAFF. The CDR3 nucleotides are TGTGCCAGCAGTTTCGGGGAGGGGACTGAAGCTTTCTTT.

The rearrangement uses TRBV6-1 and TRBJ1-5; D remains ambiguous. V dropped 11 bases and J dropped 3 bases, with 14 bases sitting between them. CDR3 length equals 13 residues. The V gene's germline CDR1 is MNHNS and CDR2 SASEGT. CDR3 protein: CASRQEYNQPQHF. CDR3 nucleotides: TGTGCCTCAAGACAAGAGTACAATCAGCCCCAGCATTTT.

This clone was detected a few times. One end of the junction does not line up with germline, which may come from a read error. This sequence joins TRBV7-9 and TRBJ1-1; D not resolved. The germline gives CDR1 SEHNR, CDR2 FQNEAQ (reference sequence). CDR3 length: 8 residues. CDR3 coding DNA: TGTGCCAGCACGTCCTTCATCTTT. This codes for CASTSFIF.

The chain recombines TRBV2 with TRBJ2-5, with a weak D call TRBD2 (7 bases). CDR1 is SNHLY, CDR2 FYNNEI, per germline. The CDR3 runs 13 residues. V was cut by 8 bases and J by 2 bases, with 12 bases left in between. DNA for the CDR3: TGTGCCAGCCGGGCGGGGGCACAAGAGACCCAGTACTTC. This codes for CASRAGAQETQYF.

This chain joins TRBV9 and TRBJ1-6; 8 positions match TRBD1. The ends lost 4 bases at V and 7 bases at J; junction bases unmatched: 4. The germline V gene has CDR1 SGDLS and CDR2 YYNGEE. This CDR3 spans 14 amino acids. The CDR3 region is CASSQYRGNSPLHF. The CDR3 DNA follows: TGTGCCAGCAGCCAATACAGGGGGAATTCACCCCTCCACTTT.

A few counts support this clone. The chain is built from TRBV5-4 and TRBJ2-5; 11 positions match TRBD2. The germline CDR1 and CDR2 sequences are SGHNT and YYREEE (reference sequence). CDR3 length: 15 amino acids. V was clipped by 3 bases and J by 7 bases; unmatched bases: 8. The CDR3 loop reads CASSSTSGERVTQYF. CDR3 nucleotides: TGTGCCAGCAGCTCGACTAGCGGGGAAAGGGTGACCCAGTACTTC.

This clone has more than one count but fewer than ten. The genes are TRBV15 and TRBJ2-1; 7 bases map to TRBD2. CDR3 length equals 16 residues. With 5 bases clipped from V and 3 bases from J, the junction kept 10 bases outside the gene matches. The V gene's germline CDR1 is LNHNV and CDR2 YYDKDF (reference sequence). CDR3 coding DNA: TGTGCCACCAGCCCCCGGGAGGCGGGTAACTACAATGAGCAGTTCTTC. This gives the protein CATSPREAGNYNEQFF.

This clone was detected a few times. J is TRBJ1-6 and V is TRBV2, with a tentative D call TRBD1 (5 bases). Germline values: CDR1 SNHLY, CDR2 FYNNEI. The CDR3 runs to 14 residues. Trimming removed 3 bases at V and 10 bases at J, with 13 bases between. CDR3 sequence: CASSEGRVRSPLHF. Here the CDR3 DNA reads TGTGCCAGCAGTGAGGGCAGGGTCAGGTCACCCCTCCACTTT.

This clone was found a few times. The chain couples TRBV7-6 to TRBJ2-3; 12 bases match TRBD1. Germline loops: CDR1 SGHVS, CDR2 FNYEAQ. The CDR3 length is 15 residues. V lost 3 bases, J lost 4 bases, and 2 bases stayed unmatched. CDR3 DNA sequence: TGTGCCAGCAGCTTGGGGACAGGGGGCGCAGATACGCAGTATTTT. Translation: CASSLGTGGADTQYF. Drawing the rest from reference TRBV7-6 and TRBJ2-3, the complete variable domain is GAGVSQSPRYKVTKRGQDVALRCDPISGHVSLYWYRQALGQGPEFLTYFNYEAQQDKSGLPNDRFSAERPEGSISTLTIQRTEQRDSAMYRCASSLGTGGADTQYFGPGTRLTVL.

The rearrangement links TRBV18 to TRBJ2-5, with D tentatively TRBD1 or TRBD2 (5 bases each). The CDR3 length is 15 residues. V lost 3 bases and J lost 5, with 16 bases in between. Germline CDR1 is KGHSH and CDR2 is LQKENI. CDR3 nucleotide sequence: TGTGCCAGCTCACCTCGGGACGCTAGCTGGGAGACCCAGTACTTC. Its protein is CASSPRDASWETQYF. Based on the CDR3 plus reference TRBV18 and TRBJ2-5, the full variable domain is NAGVMQNPRHLVRRRGQEARLRCSPMKGHSHVYWYRQLPEEGLKFMVYLQKENIIDESGMPKERFSAEFPKEGPSILRIQQVVRGDSAAYFCASSPRDASWETQYFGPGTRLLVL.

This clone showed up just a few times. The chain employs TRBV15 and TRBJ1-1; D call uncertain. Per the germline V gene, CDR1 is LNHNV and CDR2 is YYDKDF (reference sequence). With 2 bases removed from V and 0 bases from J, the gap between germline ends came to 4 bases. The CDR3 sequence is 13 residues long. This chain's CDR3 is CATSRQLNTEAFF. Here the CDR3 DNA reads TGTGCCACCAGCAGACAGTTGAACACTGAAGCTTTCTTT. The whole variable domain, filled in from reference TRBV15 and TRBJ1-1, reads DAMVIQNPRYQVTQFGKPVTLSCSQTLNHNVMYWYQQKSSQAPKLLFHYYDKDFNNEADTPDNFQSRRPNTSFCFLDIRSPGLGDTAMYLCATSRQLNTEAFFGQGTRLTVV.

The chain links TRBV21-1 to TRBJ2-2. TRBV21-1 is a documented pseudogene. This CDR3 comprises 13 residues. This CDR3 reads CASPNREAGELFF. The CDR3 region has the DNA TGTGCCAGCCCGAACAGGGAGGCCGGGGAGCTGTTTTTT.